One sample yielded the 7 T cell receptor beta chains listed below, sequenced in a study of beta chain features in type 1 diabetes. Findings and limits, study-wide: Type 1 diabetes patients showed a moderate but significant shortening of TCRB CDR3s in all four CD4+ subsets.

Sequenced material consisted of expressed TCRB transcripts (all of the isolated RNA was reverse transcribed). Generated by immunoSEQ multiplex PCR, the TCRdb table keeps only in-frame clones and is missing some. Counted here are just over 25,000 clones, 40% to 60% occurring once; the ten biggest clones make up 0.3%. Which antigens these TCRs recognize remains unknown. Input material: stem cell memory CD4+ T cells from blood. The origin of the receptors is a man aged 25-45 years with type 1 diabetes.

J is TRBJ2-7 and V is TRBV29-1; possible D gene TRBD1, 6 bases. Germline V lookup: CDR1 SQVTM, CDR2 ANQGSEA. This CDR3 contains 13 residues. V lost 7 bases, J lost 3 bases, and 16 bases lay in between. The CDR3 DNA reads as TGCAGCGCCGGGGCCAGGGGCGGCTACGAGCAGTACTTC. Translated, it gives CSAGARGGYEQYF.

The chain joins TRBV10-3 to TRBJ2-1; possibly TRBD1 for D (6 bases). The CDR3 consists of 12 residues. Germline V gives CDR1 ENHRY, CDR2 SYGVKD. V was shortened by 6 bases and J by 6 bases, with 9 bases between the two germline ends. In DNA form, the CDR3 reads TGTGCCATCAGGGACAGTGGCAATGAGCAGTTCTTC. Translated: CAIRDSGNEQFF.

This chain's CDR3 is CASSEIYSNQPQHF. DNA for the CDR3: TGTGCCAGCAGTGAAATCTATAGCAATCAGCCCCAGCATTTT. This chain links TRBV2 with TRBJ1-5; D not certain. CDR1 and CDR2 from the germline V gene are SNHLY and FYNNEI. The CDR3 sequence is 14 residues long. V was cut by 2 bases and J by 0 bases, with 5 bases left in between.

The chain employs TRBV7-8 and TRBJ2-3, with TRBD2 matching over 9 bases. Germline V gives CDR1 SGHVS, CDR2 FQNEAQ. The CDR3 is 16 amino acids. The V and J ends lost 0 bases and 4 bases, in that order; junction bases with no gene match: 5. CDR3 sequence (DNA): TGTGCCAGCAGCTTAGCCCCCGGCGGGAGGGCAGATACGCAGTATTTT. Translated, it gives CASSLAPGGRADTQYF.

In this sample, this clone turned up a few times. The gene calls are TRBV7-9 and TRBJ1-4, with D possibly being TRBD1 (5 bases). V dropped 7 bases and J dropped 7 bases, with 16 bases sitting between them. The CDR3 contains 14 residues. The germline gives CDR1 SEHNR, CDR2 FQNEAQ (reference sequence). Written as DNA, the CDR3 is TGTGCCAGCACCCTAGGGGCAGAAGGTGAAAAACTGTTTTTT. Encoded protein: CASTLGAEGEKLFF.

This clone appeared a few times. The J gene is TRBJ2-3, the V gene TRBV9, with TRBD2 identical over 15 bases. V gave up 2 bases and J gave up 4 bases; unmatched junction bases: 5. The CDR3 consists of 17 residues. Looked up from germline, CDR1 is SGDLS and CDR2 is YYNGEE. Written as DNA, the CDR3 is TGTGCCAGCAGCGTGGGACTAGCGGGGGGAAACTCAGATACGCAGTATTTT. Its translation is CASSVGLAGGNSDTQYF.

This clone turned up a few times. This chain joins TRBV5-6 and TRBJ1-1; TRBD1 agrees at 8 bases. After removal of 4 bases from V and 4 bases from J, the junction contained 3 bases not matched to a gene. This CDR3 spans 13 amino acids. In germline, CDR1 is SGHDT, CDR2 YYEEEE. Here the CDR3 reads CASSLTGGTEAFF. In DNA, the CDR3 is TGTGCCAGCAGCCTTACAGGGGGCACTGAAGCTTTCTTT.